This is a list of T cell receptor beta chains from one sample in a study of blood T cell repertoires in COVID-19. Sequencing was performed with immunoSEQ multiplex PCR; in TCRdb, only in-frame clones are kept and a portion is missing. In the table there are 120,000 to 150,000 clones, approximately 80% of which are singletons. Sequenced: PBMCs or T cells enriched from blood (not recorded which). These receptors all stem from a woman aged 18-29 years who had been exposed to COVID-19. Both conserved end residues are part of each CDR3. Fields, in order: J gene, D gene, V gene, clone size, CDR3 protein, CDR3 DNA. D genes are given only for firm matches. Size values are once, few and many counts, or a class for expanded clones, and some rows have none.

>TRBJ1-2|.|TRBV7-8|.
CASSLVARNSVYTF
TGTGCCAGCAGCTTAGTAGCAAGGAATTCCGTCTACACCTTC
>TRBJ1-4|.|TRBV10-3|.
CAINSGAGEKLFF
TGTGCCATCAATTCCGGGGCGGGGGAAAAACTGTTTTTT
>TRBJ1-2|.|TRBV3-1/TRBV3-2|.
CASSQVRGDYYGYTF
TGTGCCAGCAGCCAAGTTCGCGGCGACTACTATGGCTACACCTTC
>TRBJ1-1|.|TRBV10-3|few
CAISGQGSTEAFF
TGTGCCATCAGTGGTCAGGGAAGCACTGAAGCTTTCTTT
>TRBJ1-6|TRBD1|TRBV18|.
CASSPRTGGDSPLHF
TGTGCCAGCTCACCACGGACAGGTGGCGATTCACCCCTCCACTTT
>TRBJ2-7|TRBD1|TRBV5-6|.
CASSTGQVGSYEQYF
TGTGCCAGCAGCACCGGACAGGTAGGCTCCTACGAGCAGTACTTC
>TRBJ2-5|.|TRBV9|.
CASSELGVGETQYF
TGTGCCAGCAGCGAACTGGGAGTTGGGGAGACCCAGTACTTC
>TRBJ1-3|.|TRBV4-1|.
CASSQGSGAGNTIYF
TGCGCCAGCAGCCAAGGGTCAGGGGCTGGAAACACCATATATTTT
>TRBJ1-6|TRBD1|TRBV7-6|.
CASSLTGTGTNSPLHF
TGTGCCAGCAGCTTGACCGGGACAGGGACAAATTCACCCCTCCACTTT
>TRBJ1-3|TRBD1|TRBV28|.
CASSPYRGRSGNTIYF
TGTGCCAGCAGTCCCTACAGGGGGCGCTCTGGAAACACCATATATTTT
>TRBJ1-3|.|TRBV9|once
CASSVGTRNSGNTIYF
TGTGCCAGCAGCGTTGGGACAAGAAACTCTGGAAACACCATATATTTT
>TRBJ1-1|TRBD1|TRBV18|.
CASSRTLSGTGSPNTEAFF
TGTGCCAGCTCACGGACCCTTTCCGGGACAGGATCTCCGAACACTGAAGCTTTCTTT
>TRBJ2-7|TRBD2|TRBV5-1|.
CASSSLAKAGSSYEQYF
TGCGCCAGCAGCTCCCTCGCGAAAGCGGGGAGCTCCTACGAGCAGTACTTC
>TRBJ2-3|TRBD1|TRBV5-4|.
CASNQGTEDTQYF
TGTGCCAGCAACCAAGGGACAGAAGATACGCAGTATTTT
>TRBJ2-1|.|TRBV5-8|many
CASSLGGTTYNEQFF
TGTGCCAGCAGCTTGGGGGGGACAACCTACAATGAGCAGTTCTTC
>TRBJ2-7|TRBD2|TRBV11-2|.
CASSFSSSGSYEQYF
TGTGCCAGCAGCTTTTCGTCTAGCGGGAGTTACGAGCAGTACTTC
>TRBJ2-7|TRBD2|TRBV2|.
CASSASGRVDEQYF
TGTGCCAGCAGCGCCAGCGGGAGGGTCGACGAGCAGTACTTC
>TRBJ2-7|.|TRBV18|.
CASSRDRNYEQYF
TGTGCCAGCTCACGCGACAGAAACTACGAGCAGTACTTC